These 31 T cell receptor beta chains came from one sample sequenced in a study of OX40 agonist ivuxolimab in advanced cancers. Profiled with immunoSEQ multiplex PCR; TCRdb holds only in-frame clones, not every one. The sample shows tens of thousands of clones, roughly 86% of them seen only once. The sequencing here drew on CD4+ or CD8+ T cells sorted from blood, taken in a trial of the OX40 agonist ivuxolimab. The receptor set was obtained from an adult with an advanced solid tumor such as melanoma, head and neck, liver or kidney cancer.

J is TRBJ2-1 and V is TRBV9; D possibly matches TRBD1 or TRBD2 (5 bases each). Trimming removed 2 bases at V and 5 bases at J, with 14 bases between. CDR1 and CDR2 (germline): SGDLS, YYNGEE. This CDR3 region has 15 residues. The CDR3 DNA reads TGTGCCAGCAGCGTGTTAGGGACCCTGAACAATGAGCAGTTCTTC. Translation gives CASSVLGTLNNEQFF.

The CDR3 sequence is CASSTGGTGMDTQYF. CDR3 coding DNA: TGCGCCAGCAGCACCGGCGGGACAGGGATGGATACGCAGTATTTT. The J gene is TRBJ2-3, the V gene TRBV5-1, with 9 bases lining up with TRBD1. Germline CDR1 reads SGHRS; CDR2 reads YFSETQ. The CDR3 is 15 amino acids. V was clipped by 4 bases and J by 6 bases; unmatched bases: 9.

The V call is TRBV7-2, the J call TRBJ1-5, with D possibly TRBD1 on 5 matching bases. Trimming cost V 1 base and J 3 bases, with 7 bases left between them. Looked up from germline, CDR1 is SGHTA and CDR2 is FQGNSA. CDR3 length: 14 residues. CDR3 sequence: CASSLGGFNQPQHF. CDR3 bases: TGTGCCAGCAGCTTAGGGGGGTTCAATCAGCCCCAGCATTTT.

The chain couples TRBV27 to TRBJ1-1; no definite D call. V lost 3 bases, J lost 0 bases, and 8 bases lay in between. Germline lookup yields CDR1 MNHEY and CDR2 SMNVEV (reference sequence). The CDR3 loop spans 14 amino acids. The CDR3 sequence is CASSLGLLNTEAFF. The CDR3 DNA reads TGTGCCAGCAGTTTGGGCTTACTGAACACTGAAGCTTTCTTT.

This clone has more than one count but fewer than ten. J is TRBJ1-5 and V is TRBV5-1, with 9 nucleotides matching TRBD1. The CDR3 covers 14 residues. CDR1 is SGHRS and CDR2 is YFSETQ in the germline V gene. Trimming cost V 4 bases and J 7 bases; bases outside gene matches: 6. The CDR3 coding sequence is TGCGCCAGCAGCCTCGGACAGGGGTACCAGCCCCAGCATTTT. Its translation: CASSLGQGYQPQHF. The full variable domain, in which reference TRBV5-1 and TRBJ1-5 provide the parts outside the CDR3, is KAGVTQTPRYLIKTRGQQVTLSCSPISGHRSVSWYQQTPGQGLQFLFEYFSETQRNKGNFPGRFSGRQFSNSRSEMNVSTLELGDSALYLCASSLGQGYQPQHFGDGTRLSIL.

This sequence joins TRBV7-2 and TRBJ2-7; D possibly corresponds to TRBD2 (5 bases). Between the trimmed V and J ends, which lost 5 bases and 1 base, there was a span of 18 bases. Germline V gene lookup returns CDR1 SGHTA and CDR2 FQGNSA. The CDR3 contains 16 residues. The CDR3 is CASSNTGSISSYEQYF. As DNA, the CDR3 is TGTGCCAGCAGCAATACGGGATCCATTAGTTCCTACGAGCAGTACTTC. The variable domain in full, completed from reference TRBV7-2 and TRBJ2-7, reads GAGVSQSPSNKVTEKGKDVELRCDPISGHTALYWYRQSLGQGLEFLIYFQGNSAPDKSGLPSDRFSAERTGGSVSTLTIQRTQQEDSAVYLCASSNTGSISSYEQYFGPGTRLTVT.

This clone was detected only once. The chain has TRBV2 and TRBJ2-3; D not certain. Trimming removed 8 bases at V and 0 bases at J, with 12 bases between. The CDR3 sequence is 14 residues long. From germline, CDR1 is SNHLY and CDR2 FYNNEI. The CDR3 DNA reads TGTGCCAGCTGCCTAGAATTTAGCACAGATACGCAGTATTTT. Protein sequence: CASCLEFSTDTQYF.

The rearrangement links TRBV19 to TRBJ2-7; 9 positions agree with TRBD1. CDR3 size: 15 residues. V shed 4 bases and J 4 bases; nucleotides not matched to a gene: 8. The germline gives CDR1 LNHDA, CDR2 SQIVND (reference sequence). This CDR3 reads CASSTRQGDEYEQYF. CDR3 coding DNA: TGTGCCAGTAGTACCAGACAGGGGGATGAGTACGAGCAGTACTTC.

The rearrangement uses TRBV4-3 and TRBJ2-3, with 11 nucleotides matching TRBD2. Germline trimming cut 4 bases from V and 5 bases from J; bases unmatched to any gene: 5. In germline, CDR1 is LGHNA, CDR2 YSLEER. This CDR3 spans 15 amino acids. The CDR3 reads CASSRGGLAGDTQYF. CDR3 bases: TGCGCCAGCAGCCGGGGAGGACTAGCGGGAGATACGCAGTATTTT.

CDR3 in DNA: TGTGCCAGCACATTTGGGGGGTCGTTTGTTCAGCCCCAGCATTTT. This sequence encodes CASTFGGSFVQPQHF. The chain uses TRBV28 and TRBJ1-5, with a possible D match to TRBD1 (5 bases). CDR1 MDHEN and CDR2 SYDVKM come from the germline V gene. This CDR3 comprises 15 residues. Trimming pared 7 bases from V and 6 bases from J, leaving 19 bases between.

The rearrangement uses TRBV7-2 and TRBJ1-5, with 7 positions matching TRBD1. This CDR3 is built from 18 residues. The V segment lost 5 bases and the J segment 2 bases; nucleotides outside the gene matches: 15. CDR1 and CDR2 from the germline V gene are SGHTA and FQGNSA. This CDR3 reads CASSKHAGGGFGNQPQHF. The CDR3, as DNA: TGTGCCAGCAGCAAGCATGCAGGGGGAGGGTTCGGCAATCAGCCCCAGCATTTT.

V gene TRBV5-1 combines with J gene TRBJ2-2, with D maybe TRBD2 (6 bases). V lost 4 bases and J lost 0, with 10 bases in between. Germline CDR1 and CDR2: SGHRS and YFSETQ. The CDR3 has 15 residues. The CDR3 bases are TGCGCCAGCAGCATTAGCGGAACGAACACCGGGGAGCTGTTTTTT. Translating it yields CASSISGTNTGELFF.

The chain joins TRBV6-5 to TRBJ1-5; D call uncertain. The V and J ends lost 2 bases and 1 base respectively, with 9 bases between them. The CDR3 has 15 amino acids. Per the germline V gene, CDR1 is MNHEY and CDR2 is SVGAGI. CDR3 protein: CASSYGRKSNQPQHF. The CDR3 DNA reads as TGTGCCAGCAGTTACGGTCGGAAAAGCAATCAGCCCCAGCATTTT.

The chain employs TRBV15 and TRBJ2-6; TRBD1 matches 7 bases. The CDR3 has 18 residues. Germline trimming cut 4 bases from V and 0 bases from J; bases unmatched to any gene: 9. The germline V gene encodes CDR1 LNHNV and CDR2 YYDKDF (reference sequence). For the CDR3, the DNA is TGTGCCACCAGCAAAGGGACAGTAAGACGCTCTGGGGCCAACGTCCTGACTTTC. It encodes CATSKGTVRRSGANVLTF.

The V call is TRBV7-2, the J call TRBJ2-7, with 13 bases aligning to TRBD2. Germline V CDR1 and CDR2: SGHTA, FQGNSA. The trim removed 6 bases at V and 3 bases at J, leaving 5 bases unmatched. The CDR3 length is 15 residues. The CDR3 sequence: CASSGGTSGIYEQYF. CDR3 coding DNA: TGTGCCAGCAGTGGCGGGACTAGCGGGATCTACGAGCAGTACTTC.

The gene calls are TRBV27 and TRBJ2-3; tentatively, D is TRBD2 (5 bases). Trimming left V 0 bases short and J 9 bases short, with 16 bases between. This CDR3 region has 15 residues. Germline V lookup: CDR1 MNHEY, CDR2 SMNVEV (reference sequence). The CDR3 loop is CASSLSPPPGGTQYF. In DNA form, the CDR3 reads TGTGCCAGCAGTTTATCCCCACCCCCCGGAGGAACGCAGTATTTT.

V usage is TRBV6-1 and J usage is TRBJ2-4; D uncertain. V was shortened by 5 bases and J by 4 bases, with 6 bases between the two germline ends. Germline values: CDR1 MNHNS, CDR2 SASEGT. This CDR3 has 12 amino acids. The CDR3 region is CASSTRKNIQYF. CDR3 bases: TGTGCCAGCAGTACAAGAAAAAACATTCAGTACTTC.

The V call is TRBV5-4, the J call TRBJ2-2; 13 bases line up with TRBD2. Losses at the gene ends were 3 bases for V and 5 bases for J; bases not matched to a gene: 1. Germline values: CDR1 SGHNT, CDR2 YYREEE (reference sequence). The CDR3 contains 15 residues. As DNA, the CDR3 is TGTGCCAGCAGCTGGACTAGCGGGAGAACCGGGGAGCTGTTTTTT. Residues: CASSWTSGRTGELFF.

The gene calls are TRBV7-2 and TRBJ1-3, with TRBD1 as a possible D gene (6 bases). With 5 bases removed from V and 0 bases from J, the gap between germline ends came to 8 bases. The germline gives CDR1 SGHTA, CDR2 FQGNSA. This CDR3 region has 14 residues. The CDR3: CASSQQGSGNTIYF. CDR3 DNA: TGTGCCAGCAGCCAACAGGGCTCTGGAAACACCATATATTTT.

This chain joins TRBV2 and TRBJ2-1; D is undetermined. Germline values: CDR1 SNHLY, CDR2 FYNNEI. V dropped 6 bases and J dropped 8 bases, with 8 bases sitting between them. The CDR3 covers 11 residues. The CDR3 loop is CASRDVDEQFF. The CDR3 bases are TGTGCCAGCAGGGACGTCGATGAGCAGTTCTTC. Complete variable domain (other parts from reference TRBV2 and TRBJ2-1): EPEVTQTPSHQVTQMGQEVILRCVPISNHLYFYWYRQILGQKVEFLVSFYNNEISEKSEIFDDQFSVERPDGSNFTLKIRSTKLEDSAMYFCASRDVDEQFFGPGTRLTVL.

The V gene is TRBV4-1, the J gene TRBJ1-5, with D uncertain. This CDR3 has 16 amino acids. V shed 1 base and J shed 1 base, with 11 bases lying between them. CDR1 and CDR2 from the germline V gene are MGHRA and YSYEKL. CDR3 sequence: CASSQALTASNQPQHF. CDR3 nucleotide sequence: TGCGCCAGCAGCCAAGCGTTGACGGCCAGCAATCAGCCCCAGCATTTT.

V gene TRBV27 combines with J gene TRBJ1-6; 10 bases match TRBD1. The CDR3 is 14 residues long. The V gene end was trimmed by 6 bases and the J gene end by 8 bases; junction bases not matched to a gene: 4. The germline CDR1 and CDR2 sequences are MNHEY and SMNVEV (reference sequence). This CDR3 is CASSRDRGHSPLHF. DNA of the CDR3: TGTGCCAGCAGCCGGGACAGGGGTCATTCACCCCTCCACTTT.

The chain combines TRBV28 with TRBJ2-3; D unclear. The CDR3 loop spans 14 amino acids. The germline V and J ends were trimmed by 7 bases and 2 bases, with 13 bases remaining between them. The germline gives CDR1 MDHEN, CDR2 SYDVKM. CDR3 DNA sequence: TGTGCCAGCATCTCAGGTGAAATCACAGATACGCAGTATTTT. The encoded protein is CASISGEITDTQYF.

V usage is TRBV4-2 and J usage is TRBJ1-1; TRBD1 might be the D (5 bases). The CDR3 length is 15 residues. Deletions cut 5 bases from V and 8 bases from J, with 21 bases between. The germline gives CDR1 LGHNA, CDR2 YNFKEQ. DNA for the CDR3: TGTGCCAGCAGCGGGGGTTCAGCCGCCCGACACGAAGCTTTCTTT. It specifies CASSGGSAARHEAFF.

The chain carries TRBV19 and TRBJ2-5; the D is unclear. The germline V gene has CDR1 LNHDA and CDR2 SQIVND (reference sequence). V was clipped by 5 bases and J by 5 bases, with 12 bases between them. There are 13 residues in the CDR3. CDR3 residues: CASSATHPETQYF. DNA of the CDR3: TGTGCCAGTAGTGCGACCCACCCGGAGACCCAGTACTTC.

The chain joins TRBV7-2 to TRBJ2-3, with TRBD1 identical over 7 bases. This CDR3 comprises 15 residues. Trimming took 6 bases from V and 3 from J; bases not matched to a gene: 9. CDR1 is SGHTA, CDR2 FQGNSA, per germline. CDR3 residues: CASRSPGQRTDTQYF. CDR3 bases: TGTGCCAGCAGGTCTCCGGGACAGAGGACAGATACGCAGTATTTT.

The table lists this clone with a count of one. The CDR3 loop reads CASSSIPGTGNYGYTF. The CDR3 nucleotides read TGTGCCAGCAGCAGTATTCCCGGGACGGGAAACTATGGCTACACCTTC. The rearrangement joins TRBV6-6 to TRBJ1-2, with a tentative D call TRBD1 (5 bases). Germline CDR1 reads MNHNY; CDR2 reads SVGAGI (reference sequence). CDR3 length equals 16 residues. With 6 bases removed from V and 2 bases from J, the gap between germline ends came to 19 bases.

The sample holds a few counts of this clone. The chain's CDR3 is CASSRTSWWFRFF. The CDR3 DNA sequence: TGTGCCAGCAGCCGGACTAGTTGGTGGTTTAGGTTCTTC. The rearrangement joins TRBV7-9 to TRBJ2-1; TRBD2 aligns across 7 bases. J was trimmed by 15 bases and V by 5 bases; bases with no gene match: 13. CDR3 length: 13 residues. Germline assignment: CDR1 SEHNR and CDR2 FQNEAQ (reference sequence).

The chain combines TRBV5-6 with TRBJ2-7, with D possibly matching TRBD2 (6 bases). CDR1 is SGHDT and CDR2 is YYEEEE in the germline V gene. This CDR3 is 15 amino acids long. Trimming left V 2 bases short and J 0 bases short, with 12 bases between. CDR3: CASSFGGAGSYEQYF. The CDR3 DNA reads TGTGCCAGCAGCTTCGGCGGGGCAGGCTCCTACGAGCAGTACTTC.

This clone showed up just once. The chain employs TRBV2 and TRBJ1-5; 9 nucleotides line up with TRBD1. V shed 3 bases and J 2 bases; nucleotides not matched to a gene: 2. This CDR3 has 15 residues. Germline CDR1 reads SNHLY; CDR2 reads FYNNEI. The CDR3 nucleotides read TGTGCCAGCAGTGAGGGGGACAGGGGCAATCAGCCCCAGCATTTT. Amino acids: CASSEGDRGNQPQHF.

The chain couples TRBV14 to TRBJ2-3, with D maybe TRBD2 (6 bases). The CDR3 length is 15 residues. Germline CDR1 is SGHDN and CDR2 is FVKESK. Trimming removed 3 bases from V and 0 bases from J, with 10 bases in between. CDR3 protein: CASSQGTASTDTQYF. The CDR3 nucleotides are TGTGCCAGCAGCCAGGGGACTGCTAGCACAGATACGCAGTATTTT.